This is a list of T cell receptor beta chains from one sample in a study of blood T cells in healthy people across ages. From the 5' RACE reads, TCRdb called clonotypes with MiXCR, one entry per CDR3 protein. The table records more than 450,000 distinct CDR3 sequences, about 25% of them present only once. This sample was also put to use in a study of T cells of mothers and their children.

Specimen: blood. The source of these receptors is a boy between 2 and 10 years old in good health. Each CDR3 is given with its conserved first and last residue. A D gene is named only where the DNA matches it firmly. The size entry is marked missing in some rows and otherwise reads once, few, many or a size class.

TRBD2	TRBJ2-7	TRBV11-2	.	CASSPISGSSYEQYF	TGTGCCAGCAGCCCAATTAGCGGGAGCTCCTACGAGCAGTACTTC
.	TRBJ1-1	TRBV7-9	.	CASRNSYADRNTEAFF	TGTGCCAGCAGAAATTCATACGCGGACAGGAACACTGAAGCTTTCTTT
.	TRBJ1-1	TRBV7-9	few	CASSLGLGDTEAFF	TGTGCCAGCAGCTTGGGCCTAGGGGACACTGAAGCTTTCTTT
.	TRBJ2-3	TRBV18	few	CASSPYEDTQYF	TGTGCCAGCTCACCATATGAAGATACGCAGTATTTT
TRBD2	TRBJ2-1	TRBV7-2	.	CASSLALDSGGAEQFF	TGTGCCAGCAGCTTAGCGCTTGATAGCGGGGGGGCTGAGCAGTTCTTC
TRBD1	TRBJ2-4	TRBV10-3	few	CAIRPGQGDGKNIRYF	TGTGCCATCAGGCCGGGACAGGGGGATGGCAAAAACATTCGGTACTTC
.	TRBJ1-1	TRBV2	.	CASRDGRTEAFF	TGTGCCAGCAGGGACGGGCGGACTGAAGCTTTCTTT
.	TRBJ2-5	TRBV9	.	CASSVGDLATQYF	TGTGCCAGCAGCGTAGGTGACCTCGCGACCCAGTACTTC
TRBD2	TRBJ2-7	TRBV20-1	many	CSATRPREGLYEQYF	TGCAGTGCTACACGCCCCCGGGAGGGCCTGTACGAGCAGTACTTC
.	TRBJ2-3	TRBV5-1	few	CASSLAGGPGSWADTQYF	TGCGCCAGCAGCCTCGCCGGAGGACCCGGGAGTTGGGCAGATACGCAGTATTTT
.	TRBJ2-1	TRBV27	few	CASGEISSYNEQFF	TGTGCCTCTGGGGAGATAAGCTCCTACAATGAGCAGTTCTTC
.	TRBJ2-1	TRBV12-3/TRBV12-4	.	CASSWRQGINEQFF	TGTGCCAGCAGTTGGCGGCAGGGGATCAATGAGCAGTTCTTC
TRBD1	TRBJ2-2	TRBV29-1	few	CSGGDRGELFF	TGCAGCGGGGGTGACAGGGGAGAGCTGTTTTTT
.	TRBJ2-7	TRBV11-1	.	CASSFEGGLYEQYF	TGTGCCAGCAGCTTTGAAGGGGGGCTATACGAGCAGTACTTC
.	TRBJ1-1	TRBV14	.	CASSQVYQGTEAFF	TGTGCCAGCAGCCAAGTATACCAAGGGACTGAAGCTTTCTTT
.	TRBJ2-4	TRBV9	few	CASSAAGGGDIQYF	TGTGCCAGCAGCGCCGCGGGTGGCGGGGACATTCAGTACTTC
.	TRBJ2-2	TRBV7-9	.	CASSLVGEDIANTGELFF	TGTGCCAGCAGCTTAGTCGGGGAGGACATCGCGAACACCGGGGAGCTGTTTTTT
.	TRBJ1-2	TRBV5-1	.	CASSLEGSGDGYTF	TGCGCCAGCAGCTTGGAGGGCAGCGGCGATGGTTACACCTTC
TRBD1	TRBJ1-2	TRBV7-9	few	CASSRRTGNYGYTF	TGTGCCAGCAGCCGACGGACAGGGAACTATGGCTACACCTTC
TRBD2	TRBJ2-5	TRBV7-9	.	CASSLVLAGIQETQYF	TGTGCCAGCAGCTTAGTACTAGCGGGGATCCAAGAGACCCAGTACTTC
.	TRBJ1-5	TRBV2	few	CASSVKGLDISNQPQHF	TGTGCCAGCAGTGTAAAGGGACTAGACATTAGCAATCAGCCCCAGCATTTT
TRBD2	TRBJ2-7	TRBV30	.	CAWSGILAGEQYF	TGTGCCTGGAGTGGTATACTAGCGGGCGAGCAGTACTTC
TRBD2	TRBJ2-3	TRBV29-1	many	CSVDPGRAAQYF	TGCAGCGTTGACCCGGGGAGGGCAGCGCAGTATTTT
TRBD2	TRBJ2-1	TRBV5-4	many	CATTKAGGSPEQFF	TGTGCCACGACGAAAGCGGGAGGGTCTCCCGAGCAGTTCTTC
TRBD1	TRBJ1-5	TRBV12-3/TRBV12-4	few	CASSLQGANNQPQHF	TGTGCCAGCAGTCTACAGGGGGCCAACAATCAGCCCCAGCATTTT
.	TRBJ2-5	TRBV6-5	few	CASSRLVPKETQYF	TGTGCCAGCAGCCGACTGGTCCCCAAAGAGACCCAGTACTTC
TRBD1	TRBJ1-3	TRBV7-2	.	CASSLGTGGSGNTIYF	TGTGCCAGCAGCTTAGGGACAGGGGGCTCTGGAAACACCATATATTTT
.	TRBJ1-6	TRBV10-3	.	CAISESRGMDSPLHF	TGTGCCATCAGTGAGTCCCGAGGAATGGATTCACCCCTCCACTTT
.	TRBJ1-4	TRBV7-8	few	CASSLGGRGTGNEKLFF	TGTGCCAGCAGCTTAGGTGGAAGGGGAACGGGTAATGAAAAACTGTTTTTT
.	TRBJ2-1	TRBV15	few	CATSSLDNEQFF	TGTGCCACCAGCAGTCTGGACAATGAGCAGTTCTTC
.	TRBJ2-6	TRBV7-9	few	CAPVGGYSGANVLTF	TGTGCCCCCGTAGGCGGATACTCTGGGGCCAACGTCCTGACTTTC
.	TRBJ2-1	TRBV10-1	few	CASSESGTDNEQFF	TGCGCCAGCAGTGAGTCGGGGACCGACAATGAGCAGTTCTTC
TRBD2	TRBJ2-1	TRBV13	.	CASSRELAGGLNEQFF	TGTGCCAGCAGCCGGGAACTAGCGGGAGGACTCAATGAGCAGTTCTTC
.	TRBJ2-3	TRBV5-1	.	CASSLEGKSTDTQYF	TGCGCCAGCAGCTTGGAGGGGAAAAGCACAGATACGCAGTATTTT
TRBD2	TRBJ2-5	TRBV15	few	CATSRDKPGTRVETQYF	TGTGCCACCAGCAGAGATAAACCCGGGACTAGAGTCGAGACCCAGTACTTC
.	TRBJ2-2	TRBV5-1	few	CASSSRDSTGGLFF	TGCGCCAGCAGCTCCCGGGACAGCACCGGGGGGCTGTTTTTT
TRBD2	TRBJ2-4	TRBV20-1	.	CSASPGLAGALAKNIQYF	TGCAGTGCTAGCCCCGGACTAGCGGGAGCACTAGCCAAAAACATTCAGTACTTC
TRBD1	TRBJ1-4	TRBV5-1	.	CASSSDRGVKEKLFF	TGCGCCAGCAGCTCCGACAGGGGGGTGAAAGAAAAACTGTTTTTT
TRBD2	TRBJ2-5	TRBV15	few	CATSRDYLGTQYF	TGTGCCACCAGTCGGGACTACCTAGGGACCCAGTACTTC
TRBD2	TRBJ2-5	TRBV10-3	few	CAISDGTRGETQYF	TGTGCCATCAGTGACGGGACTAGAGGAGAGACCCAGTACTTC
TRBD1	TRBJ2-5	TRBV7-9	.	CASSSVRRDRGPETQYF	TGTGCCAGCAGCTCAGTTAGGCGGGACAGGGGTCCCGAGACCCAGTACTTC
.	TRBJ2-5	TRBV10-3	few	CAISEKGERETQYF	TGTGCCATCAGTGAAAAGGGGGAGAGAGAGACCCAGTACTTC
.	TRBJ2-7	TRBV12-3/TRBV12-4	.	CASSLWGAYEQYF	TGTGCCAGCAGCCTTTGGGGGGCCTACGAGCAGTACTTC
TRBD1	TRBJ1-4	TRBV5-1	few	CASSFGSGGREKLFF	TGCGCCAGCAGCTTCGGGTCAGGGGGCCGTGAAAAACTGTTTTTT
.	TRBJ1-1	TRBV20-1	.	CSARDGPGRTEAFF	TGCAGTGCTAGAGATGGCCCAGGTAGGACTGAAGCTTTCTTT
TRBD1	TRBJ1-5	TRBV7-9	few	CASSPDRAIQPQHF	TGTGCCAGCAGCCCCGACAGGGCGATTCAGCCCCAGCATTTT
.	TRBJ2-5	TRBV30	few	CAWSVEAETQYF	TGTGCCTGGAGTGTAGAAGCAGAGACCCAGTACTTC
TRBD1	TRBJ1-3	TRBV20-1	few	CSAGTGLQWGNTIYF	TGCAGTGCGGGGACAGGGTTACAGTGGGGAAACACCATATATTTT
.	TRBJ1-1	TRBV12-5	.	CASGFTPTELNTEAFF	TGTGCTAGTGGTTTCACCCCCACTGAACTGAACACTGAAGCTTTCTTT
.	TRBJ1-2	TRBV7-2	few	CASSKRGQSYGYTF	TGTGCCAGCAGCAAACGGGGTCAGAGCTATGGCTACACCTTC
.	TRBJ2-1	TRBV15	.	CATSSDSREQFF	TGTGCCACCAGCAGCGACAGCAGGGAGCAGTTCTTC
.	TRBJ1-2	TRBV15	few	CATSRDGATYTF	TGTGCCACCAGCAGAGATGGGGCAACCTACACCTTC
.	TRBJ1-3	TRBV6-5	.	CASTYSRSGNTIYF	TGTGCCAGCACTTACAGCAGATCTGGAAACACCATATATTTT
.	TRBJ2-3	TRBV20-1	.	CSATRGRPRGDTQYF	TGCAGTGCTACGCGTGGGCGGCCACGGGGGGATACGCAGTATTTT
.	TRBJ1-4	TRBV20-1	.	CSAWDGVGGKLFF	TGCAGTGCGTGGGACGGCGTTGGGGGAAAACTGTTTTTT
.	TRBJ1-2	TRBV9	.	CASSFRDYGYTF	TGTGCCAGCAGCTTCCGGGACTATGGCTACACCTTC
.	TRBJ2-2	TRBV5-1	.	CASFPGTEGGELFF	TGCGCCAGCTTTCCGGGAACGGAAGGCGGGGAGCTGTTTTTT
TRBD1	TRBJ1-1	TRBV6-5	few	CASSYSQGAVEAFF	TGTGCCAGCAGTTACTCACAGGGGGCTGTGGAAGCTTTCTTT
.	TRBJ2-2	TRBV28	few	CASSPLQVANTGELFF	TGTGCCAGCAGTCCCCTCCAGGTAGCGAACACCGGGGAGCTGTTTTTT
TRBD2	TRBJ2-1	TRBV30	.	CAWTFGTSGPLRYNEQFF	TGTGCCTGGACCTTCGGGACTAGCGGGCCCCTGAGGTACAATGAGCAGTTCTTC